A selection of T cell receptor beta chains follows, all from one sample in a study of cytotoxic CD8 clonotypes in ibrutinib-treated CLL. The method was immunoSEQ multiplex PCR; TCRdb's version includes in-frame clones alone and lacks a portion of them. The top ten hold 4.5% to 6% of the sample, which has some 70,000 clones, around 65% seen once. The sequencing here drew on PBMCs, taken after 12 months of ibrutinib treatment. The receptors derive from a human donor with chronic lymphocytic leukemia. Each CDR3 is given with its conserved first and last residue. D genes are given only for firm matches. Not all rows give a size; the values are once, few, many and, for expanded clones, a class.

clone_size j_call v_call d_call cdr3_nt cdr3_aa
- TRBJ2-5 TRBV5-1 - TGCGCCAGCAGCTTGGAGGGGGCCCAGTACTTC CASSLEGAQYF
- TRBJ1-6 TRBV6-4 - TGTGCCAGCAGGAGGGACGTTGAGTCACCCCTCCACTTT CASRRDVESPLHF
few TRBJ1-6 TRBV5-1 - TGCGCCAGCAGCTTGTTGGGACGGAATAATTCACCCCTCCACTTT CASSLLGRNNSPLHF
- TRBJ2-1 TRBV5-1 TRBD1 TGCGCCAGCAGCTTGGGCCAGGGGGCGTTCGATGAGCAGTTCTTC CASSLGQGAFDEQFF
- TRBJ1-2 TRBV5-6 - TGTGCCAGCAGCGGACCGGGACGGACTAACTATGGCTACACCTTC CASSGPGRTNYGYTF
once TRBJ2-2 TRBV6-1 - TGTGCCAGCAGTGAAAGTAAGAGCACCGGGGAGCTGTTTTTT CASSESKSTGELFF
few TRBJ1-1 TRBV29-1 - TGCAGCGTTGGCAGGAACACTGAAGCTTTCTTT CSVGRNTEAFF
few TRBJ1-6 TRBV10-3 TRBD1 TGTGCCATCAGTAGGGACAGGGGTAATTCACCCCTCCACTTT CAISRDRGNSPLHF
- TRBJ2-1 TRBV29-1 - TGCAGCGTTGACGGGATCGGAGGCAGCTCCTACAATGAGCAGTTCTTC CSVDGIGGSSYNEQFF
- TRBJ2-3 TRBV25-1 - TGTGCCAGCAGCCCGGATTTCGGCCCAGATACGCAGTATTTT CASSPDFGPDTQYF
few TRBJ2-7 TRBV27 TRBD1 TGTGCCAGCAGTACCCAGCTCCGGGACAGCCCCTACGAGCAGTACTTC CASSTQLRDSPYEQYF
- TRBJ2-5 TRBV6-1 TRBD2 TGTGCCAGCAGTGAAACCGGGACTTCGGGAGGGACCCAGTACTTC CASSETGTSGGTQYF